The 9 T cell receptor beta chains below were found in one sample sequenced in a study of blood T cell repertoires in COVID-19. The method was immunoSEQ multiplex PCR; TCRdb's version includes in-frame clones alone and lacks a portion of them. The data show over 250,000 clones, over 85% seen once. Sequenced sample: PBMCs or T cells enriched from blood (not recorded which). All receptors derive from a man in his 60s who had recovered from COVID-19.

The rearrangement links TRBV4-2 to TRBJ2-1, with TRBD2 matching over 13 bases. J gave up 5 bases and V 5 bases, and 12 bases lay outside the gene matches. This CDR3 comprises 18 residues. Per the germline V gene, CDR1 is LGHNA and CDR2 is YNFKEQ. The chain's CDR3 is CASSRTSGSLLIHNEQFF. In DNA form, the CDR3 reads TGTGCCAGCAGCAGGACTAGCGGGAGCCTCCTAATCCACAATGAGCAGTTCTTC.

The chain combines TRBV18 with TRBJ1-1; 9 positions agree with TRBD1. From germline, CDR1 is KGHSH and CDR2 LQKENI. V was pared by 2 bases and J by 5 bases, with 3 bases of the junction left unmatched. This CDR3 contains 14 residues. The CDR3 spells CASSPGTGQTEAFF. The CDR3 coding sequence is TGTGCCAGCTCACCAGGGACAGGGCAGACTGAAGCTTTCTTT.

The chain links TRBV7-9 to TRBJ1-5; D ambiguous. The length of the CDR3 is 16 residues. With 1 base removed from V and 0 bases from J, the gap between germline ends came to 10 bases. Germline V gene data show CDR1 as SEHNR and CDR2 as FQNEAQ (reference sequence). The DNA of the CDR3 is TGTGCCAGCAGCTTAGTGCTTCCCTATAGCAATCAGCCCCAGCATTTT. Encoded protein: CASSLVLPYSNQPQHF.

The V and J genes are TRBV6-1 and TRBJ1-5; possible D gene TRBD1, 5 bases. Germline V gene data show CDR1 as MNHNS and CDR2 as SASEGT. V lost 2 bases to trimming and J lost 4 bases, with 15 bases between them. The CDR3 runs 16 residues. CDR3 nucleotides: TGTGCCAGCAGTGAAAGGCAGGAAGGGGTAAATCAGCCCCAGCATTTT. Translated: CASSERQEGVNQPQHF.

The chain combines TRBV29-1 with TRBJ2-7, with 7 bases aligning to TRBD2. V dropped 1 base and J dropped 4; count of bases not matched to a gene: 4. The CDR3 length is 13 residues. CDR1 is SQVTM, CDR2 ANQGSEA, per germline. The CDR3 DNA reads TGCAGCGTTGAAGGGGAGGGGTCATACGAGCAGTACTTC. Translated: CSVEGEGSYEQYF.

V usage is TRBV6-5 and J usage is TRBJ1-2; possibly TRBD1 for D (6 bases). The CDR3 extends over 16 amino acids. Trimming stripped 2 bases from V and 7 bases from J, with 20 bases between. Per germline, CDR1 MNHEY and CDR2 SVGAGI. The CDR3 is CASSYQGLIVSGGYTF. CDR3 in DNA: TGTGCCAGCAGTTACCAGGGGTTAATCGTCTCCGGTGGCTACACCTTC.

J is TRBJ1-4 and V is TRBV4-2; D is possibly TRBD1 (5 bases). Trimming took 0 bases from V and 4 from J, leaving 12 bases between them. Germline CDR1 LGHNA, CDR2 YNFKEQ. This CDR3 is 16 amino acids long. CDR3 amino acids: CASSQDAGFDNEKLFF. The CDR3 DNA follows: TGTGCCAGCAGCCAAGATGCAGGGTTTGATAATGAAAAACTGTTTTTT.

The chain joins TRBV19 to TRBJ1-5; 7 nucleotides align to TRBD1. Per germline, CDR1 LNHDA and CDR2 SQIVND (reference sequence). With 0 bases clipped from V and 0 bases from J, the junction kept 11 bases outside the gene matches. The CDR3 has 19 amino acids. This chain's CDR3 is CASSIDIPGQLYSNQPQHF. The CDR3 coding sequence is TGTGCCAGTAGTATAGACATTCCGGGACAGCTATATAGCAATCAGCCCCAGCATTTT.

The rearrangement joins TRBV10-3 to TRBJ2-3; D may be TRBD1 (6 bases). V was clipped by 6 bases and J by 6 bases, with 10 bases between them. The CDR3 runs to 12 residues. Germline loops: CDR1 ENHRY, CDR2 SYGVKD. CDR3 DNA sequence: TGTGCCATCAGCGGGACACCGGATACGCAGTATTTT. The encoded protein is CAISGTPDTQYF.